This TCR beta chain was documented in a study of cytomegalovirus exposure and HLA in healthy donors. General observations from the study: For TCR beta chains, V- and J-gene trimming was later linked to a missense DCLRE1C variant. Most subjects had HLA-A and HLA-B alleles reportedly predicted accurately by TCR beta sequences. In a later analysis, an Asian-associated ancestry cluster reportedly showed fewer N-insertions than the roughly 690-donor mean.

PCR amplification relied on 60 Vbeta primers (plus 13 Jbeta primers). Sequencing used immunoSEQ multiplex PCR; TCRdb keeps in-frame clones, though not all of them. Of approximately 130,000 clones in the sample, roughly four fifths were seen once. The CDR3 contains 15 residues. Germline values: CDR1 MNHNS, CDR2 SASEGT. V shed 7 bases, J shed 2 bases, and the junction held 4 bases outside the gene matches. Healthy bone marrow donors made up the donor group. Points on this clone: What it binds is unknown.

The clonotype was recovered from a boy aged 2 to 9 in good health and CMV-seronegative. Source material: PBMCs. The chain couples TRBV6-1 to TRBJ2-7; 14 bases are shared with TRBD2. CDR3 residues: CASTGLAGGAYEQYV. Here the CDR3 DNA reads TGTGCCAGCACCGGACTAGCGGGAGGCGCCTACGAGCAGTACGTC.